This TCR beta chain was retrieved from a study of vaccination and CD4 T cells after COVID-19. Study as a whole: At a median around 72 days (range 14 to 241) after dose two, post-vaccine samples were obtained.

In regard to this clonotype: Its antigen is unidentified.

Overall study findings and caveats: Median reactive clonotypes, those recognizing SARS-CoV-2, rose from 21 to 38, not significantly.

Sequencing of the DNA from cultured CD4+ T cells was carried out with the Oncomine TCR Beta short-read assay. Genomic DNA from cultured CD4+ T cells was extracted. TCRdb analysed the PCR reads with MiXCR anew, one entry per CDR3 protein. The sample lists about 9,100 distinct CDR3 sequences, under 75% seen once, with 9.5% to 15% in the top ten. V was shortened by 5 bases and J by 4 bases, with 9 bases between the two germline ends. CDR1 and CDR2 from the germline V gene are MNHEY and SVGEGT. This CDR3 has 13 amino acids. Sample treatment: approximately nine-day PBMC culture with coronavirus spike peptide pools or control peptides (ViraFEST assay). Antigen-specific T cell expansion with peptide pools preceded TCR sequencing in the ViraFEST approach.

This receptor was identified in a human donor with COVID-19. The genes are TRBV6-2 or TRBV6-3 and TRBJ1-5; D call uncertain. The sample consisted of cultured CD4+ T cells from blood, taken after SARS-CoV-2 vaccination. Here the CDR3 DNA reads TGTGCCAGCAGTATTCTCAGTAATCAGCCCCAGCATTTT. The encoded protein is CASSILSNQPQHF.